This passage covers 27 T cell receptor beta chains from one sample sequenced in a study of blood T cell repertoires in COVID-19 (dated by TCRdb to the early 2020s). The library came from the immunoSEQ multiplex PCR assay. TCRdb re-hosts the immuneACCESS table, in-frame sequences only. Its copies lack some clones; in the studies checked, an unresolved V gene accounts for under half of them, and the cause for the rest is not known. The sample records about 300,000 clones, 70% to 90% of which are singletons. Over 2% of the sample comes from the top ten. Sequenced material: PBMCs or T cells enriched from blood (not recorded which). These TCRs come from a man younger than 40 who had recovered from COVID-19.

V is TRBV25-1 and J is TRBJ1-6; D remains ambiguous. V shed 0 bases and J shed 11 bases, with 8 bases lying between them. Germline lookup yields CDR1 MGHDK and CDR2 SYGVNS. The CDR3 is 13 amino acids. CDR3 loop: CASSEYEGAPLHF. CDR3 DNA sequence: TGTGCCAGCAGTGAATATGAGGGAGCACCCCTCCACTTT.

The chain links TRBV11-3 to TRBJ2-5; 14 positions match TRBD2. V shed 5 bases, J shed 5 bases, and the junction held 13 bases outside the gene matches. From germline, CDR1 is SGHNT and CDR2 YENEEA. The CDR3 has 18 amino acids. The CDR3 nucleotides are TGTGCCAGCAGCGCTGGGACTAGCGGGGGTCTTTTTGTGGAGACCCAGTACTTC. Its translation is CASSAGTSGGLFVETQYF. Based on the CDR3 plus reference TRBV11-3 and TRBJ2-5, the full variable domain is EAGVVQSPRYKIIEKKQPVAFWCNPISGHNTLYWYLQNLGQGPELLIRYENEEAVDDSQLPKDRFSAERLKGVDSTLKIQPAELGDSAVYLCASSAGTSGGLFVETQYFGPGTRLLVL.

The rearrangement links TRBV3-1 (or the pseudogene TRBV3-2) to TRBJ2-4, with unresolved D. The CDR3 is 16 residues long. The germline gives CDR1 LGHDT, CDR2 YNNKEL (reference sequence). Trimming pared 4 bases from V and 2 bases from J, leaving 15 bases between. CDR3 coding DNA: TGTGCCAGCAGCCTCTCCACGACTTCTACCAAAAACATTCAGTACTTC. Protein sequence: CASSLSTTSTKNIQYF.

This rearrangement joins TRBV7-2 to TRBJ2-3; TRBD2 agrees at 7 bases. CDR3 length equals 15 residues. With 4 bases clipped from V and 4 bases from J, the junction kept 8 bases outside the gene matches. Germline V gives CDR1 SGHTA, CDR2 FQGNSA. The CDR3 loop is CASSSWRGGADTQYF. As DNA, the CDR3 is TGTGCCAGCAGCTCGTGGCGGGGAGGGGCAGATACGCAGTATTTT. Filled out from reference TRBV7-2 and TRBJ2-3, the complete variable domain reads GAGVSQSPSNKVTEKGKDVELRCDPISGHTALYWYRQSLGQGLEFLIYFQGNSAPDKSGLPSDRFSAERTGGSVSTLTIQRTQQEDSAVYLCASSSWRGGADTQYFGPGTRLTVL.

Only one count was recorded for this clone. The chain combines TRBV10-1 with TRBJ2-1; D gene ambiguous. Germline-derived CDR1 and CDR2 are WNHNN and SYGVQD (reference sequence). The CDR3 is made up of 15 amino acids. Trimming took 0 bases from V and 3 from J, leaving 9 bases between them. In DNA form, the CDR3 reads TGCGCCAGCAGTGAGTCGGTGGGCGACTACAATGAGCAGTTCTTC. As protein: CASSESVGDYNEQFF.

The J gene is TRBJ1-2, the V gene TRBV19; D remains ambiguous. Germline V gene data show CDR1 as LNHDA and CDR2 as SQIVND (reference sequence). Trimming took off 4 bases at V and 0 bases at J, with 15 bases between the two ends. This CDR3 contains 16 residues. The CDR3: CASSTNREGANYGYTF. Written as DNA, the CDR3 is TGTGCCAGTAGTACGAACCGGGAGGGTGCTAACTATGGCTACACCTTC.

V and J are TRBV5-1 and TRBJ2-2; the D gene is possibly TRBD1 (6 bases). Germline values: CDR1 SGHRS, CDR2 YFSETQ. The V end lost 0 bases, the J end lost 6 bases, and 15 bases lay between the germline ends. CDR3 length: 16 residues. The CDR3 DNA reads TGCGCCAGCAGCTTGGCCCGTCAGGGGATCGCCGGGGAGCTGTTTTTT. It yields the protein CASSLARQGIAGELFF. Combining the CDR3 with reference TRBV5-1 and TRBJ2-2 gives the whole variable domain KAGVTQTPRYLIKTRGQQVTLSCSPISGHRSVSWYQQTPGQGLQFLFEYFSETQRNKGNFPGRFSGRQFSNSRSEMNVSTLELGDSALYLCASSLARQGIAGELFFGEGSRLTVL.

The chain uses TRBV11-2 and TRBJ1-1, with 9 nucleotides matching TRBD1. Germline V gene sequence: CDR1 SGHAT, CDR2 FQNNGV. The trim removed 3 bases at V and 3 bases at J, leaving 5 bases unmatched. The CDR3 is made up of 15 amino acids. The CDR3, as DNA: TGTGCCAGCAGCTTTACAAGACAGGGGGACACTGAAGCTTTCTTT. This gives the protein CASSFTRQGDTEAFF. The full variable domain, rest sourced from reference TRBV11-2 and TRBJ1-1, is EAGVAQSPRYKIIEKRQSVAFWCNPISGHATLYWYQQILGQGPKLLIQFQNNGVVDDSQLPKDRFSAERLKGVDSTLKIQPAKLEDSAVYLCASSFTRQGDTEAFFGQGTRLTVV.

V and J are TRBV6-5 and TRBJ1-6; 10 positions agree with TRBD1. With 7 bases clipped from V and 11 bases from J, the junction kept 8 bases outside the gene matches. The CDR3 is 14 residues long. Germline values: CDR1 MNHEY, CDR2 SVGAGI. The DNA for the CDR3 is TGTGCCAGCAAACCACCGGGACAGGGGACACCCCTCCACTTT. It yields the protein CASKPPGQGTPLHF.

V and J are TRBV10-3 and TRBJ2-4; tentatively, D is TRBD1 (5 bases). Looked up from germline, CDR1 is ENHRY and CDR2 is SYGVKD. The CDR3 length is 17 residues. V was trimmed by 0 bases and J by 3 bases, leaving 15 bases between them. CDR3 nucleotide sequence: TGTGCCATCAGTGAGTCGCCAGGGATGATTGACAAAAACATTCAGTACTTC. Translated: CAISESPGMIDKNIQYF.

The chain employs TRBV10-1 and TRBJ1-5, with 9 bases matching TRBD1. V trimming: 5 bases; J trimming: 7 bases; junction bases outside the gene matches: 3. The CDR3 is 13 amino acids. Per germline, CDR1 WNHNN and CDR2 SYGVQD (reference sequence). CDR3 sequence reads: CASSLDRGQPQHF. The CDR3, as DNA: TGCGCCAGCAGTCTAGACAGGGGGCAGCCCCAGCATTTT.

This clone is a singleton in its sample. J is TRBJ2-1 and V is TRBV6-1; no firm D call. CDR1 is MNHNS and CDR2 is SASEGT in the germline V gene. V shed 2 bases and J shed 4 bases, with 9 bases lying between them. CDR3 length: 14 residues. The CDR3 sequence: CASSESNYYNEQFF. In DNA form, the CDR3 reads TGTGCCAGCAGTGAATCAAACTATTACAATGAGCAGTTCTTC.

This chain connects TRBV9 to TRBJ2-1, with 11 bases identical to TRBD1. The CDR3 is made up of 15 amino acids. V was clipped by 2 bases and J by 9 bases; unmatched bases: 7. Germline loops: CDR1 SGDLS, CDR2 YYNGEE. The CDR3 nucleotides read TGTGCCAGCAGCGTGGGACAGGGGGACTATGGTGAGCAGTTCTTC. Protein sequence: CASSVGQGDYGEQFF.

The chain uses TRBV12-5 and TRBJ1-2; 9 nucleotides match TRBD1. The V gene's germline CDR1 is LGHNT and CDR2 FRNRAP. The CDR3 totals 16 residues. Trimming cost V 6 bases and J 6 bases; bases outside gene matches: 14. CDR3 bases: TGTGCTAGTGGCTTACCGGGACAGGGTAAGTTCGATGGCTACACCTTC. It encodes CASGLPGQGKFDGYTF.

The CDR3 DNA follows: TGTGCCAGCAGTGGCGGCGCCTATGGCTACACCTTC. Its protein is CASSGGAYGYTF. This chain joins TRBV2 and TRBJ1-2; D unclear. The V end lost 4 bases, the J end lost 4 bases, and 7 bases lay between the germline ends. Germline V gene sequence: CDR1 SNHLY, CDR2 FYNNEI. The CDR3 sequence is 12 residues long.

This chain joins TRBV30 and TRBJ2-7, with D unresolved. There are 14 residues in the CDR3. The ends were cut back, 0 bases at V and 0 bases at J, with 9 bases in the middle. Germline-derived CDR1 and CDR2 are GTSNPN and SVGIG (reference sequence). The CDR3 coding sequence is TGTGCCTGGAGTGTTTCCGGGTACTCCTACGAGCAGTACTTC. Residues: CAWSVSGYSYEQYF.

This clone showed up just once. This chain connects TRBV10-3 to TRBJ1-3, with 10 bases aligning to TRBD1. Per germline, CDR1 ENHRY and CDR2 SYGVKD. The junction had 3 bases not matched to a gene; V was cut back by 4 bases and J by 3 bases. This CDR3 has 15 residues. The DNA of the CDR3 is TGTGCCATCAGTGCCGGACAGGGGGTTGGAAACACCATATATTTT. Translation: CAISAGQGVGNTIYF.

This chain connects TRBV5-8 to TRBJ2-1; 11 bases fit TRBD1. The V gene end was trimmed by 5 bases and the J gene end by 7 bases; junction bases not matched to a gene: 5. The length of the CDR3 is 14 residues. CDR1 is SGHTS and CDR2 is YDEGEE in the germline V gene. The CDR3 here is CASRRTGGVNEQFF. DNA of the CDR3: TGTGCCAGCAGGAGGACAGGGGGCGTAAATGAGCAGTTCTTC.

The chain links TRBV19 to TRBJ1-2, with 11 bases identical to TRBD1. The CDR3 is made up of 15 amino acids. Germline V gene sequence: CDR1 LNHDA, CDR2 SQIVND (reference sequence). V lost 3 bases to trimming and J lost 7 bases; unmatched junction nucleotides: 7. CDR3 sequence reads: CASSIGQGASFGYTF. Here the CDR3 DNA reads TGTGCCAGTAGTATCGGACAGGGGGCATCTTTTGGCTACACCTTC.

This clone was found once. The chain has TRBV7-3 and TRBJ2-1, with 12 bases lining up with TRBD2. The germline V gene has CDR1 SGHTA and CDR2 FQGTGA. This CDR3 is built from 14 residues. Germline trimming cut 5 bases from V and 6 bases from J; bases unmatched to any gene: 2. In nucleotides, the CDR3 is TGTGCCAGCAGCCCGACTAGCGGGGGCAATGAGCAGTTCTTC. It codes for CASSPTSGGNEQFF.

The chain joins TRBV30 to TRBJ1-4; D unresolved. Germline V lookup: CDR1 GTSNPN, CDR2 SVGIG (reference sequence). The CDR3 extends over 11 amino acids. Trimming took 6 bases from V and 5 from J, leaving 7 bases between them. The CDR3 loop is CACDTNEKLFF. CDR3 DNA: TGTGCCTGCGACACCAATGAAAAACTGTTTTTT.

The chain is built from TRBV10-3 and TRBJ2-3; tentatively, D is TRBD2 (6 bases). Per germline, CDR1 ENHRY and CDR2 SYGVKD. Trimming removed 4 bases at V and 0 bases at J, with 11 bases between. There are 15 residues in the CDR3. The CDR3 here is CAISGVAGSTDTQYF. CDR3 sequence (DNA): TGTGCCATCAGTGGGGTTGCGGGGAGCACAGATACGCAGTATTTT.

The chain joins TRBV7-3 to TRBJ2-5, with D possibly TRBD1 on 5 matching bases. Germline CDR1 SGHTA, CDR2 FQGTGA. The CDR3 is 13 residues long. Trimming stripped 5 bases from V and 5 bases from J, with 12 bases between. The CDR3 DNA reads TGTGCCAGCAGCAGAACTAAGGGGGAGACCCAGTACTTC. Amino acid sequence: CASSRTKGETQYF.

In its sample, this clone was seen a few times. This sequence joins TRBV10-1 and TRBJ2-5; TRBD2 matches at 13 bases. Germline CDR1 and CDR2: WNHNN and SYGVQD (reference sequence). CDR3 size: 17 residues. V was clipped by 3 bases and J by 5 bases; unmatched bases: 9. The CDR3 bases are TGCGCCAGCAGTGAAGCTACTAGCGGGGGGGCCGCGGAGACCCAGTACTTC. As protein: CASSEATSGGAAETQYF.

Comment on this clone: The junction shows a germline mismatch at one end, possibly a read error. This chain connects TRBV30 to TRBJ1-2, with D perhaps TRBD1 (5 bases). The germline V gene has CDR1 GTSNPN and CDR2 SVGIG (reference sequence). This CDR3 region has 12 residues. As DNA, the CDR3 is TGTGCCTGGAGTTCCCAGGGCTATCGCTACACCTTC. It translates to CAWSSQGYRYTF.

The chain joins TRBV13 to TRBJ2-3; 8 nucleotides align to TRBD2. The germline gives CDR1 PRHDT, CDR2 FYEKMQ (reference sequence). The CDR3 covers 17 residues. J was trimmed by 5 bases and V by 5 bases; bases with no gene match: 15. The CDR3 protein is CASSKRGAGVLQDTQYF. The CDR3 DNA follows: TGTGCCAGCAGCAAAAGAGGAGCGGGGGTCCTCCAAGATACGCAGTATTTT.

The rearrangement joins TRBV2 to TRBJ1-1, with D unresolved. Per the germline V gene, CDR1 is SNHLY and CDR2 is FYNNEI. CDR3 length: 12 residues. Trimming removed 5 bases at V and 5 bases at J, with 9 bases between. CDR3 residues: CASSISSTEAFF. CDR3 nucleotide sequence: TGTGCCAGCAGTATTTCCTCGACTGAAGCTTTCTTT.